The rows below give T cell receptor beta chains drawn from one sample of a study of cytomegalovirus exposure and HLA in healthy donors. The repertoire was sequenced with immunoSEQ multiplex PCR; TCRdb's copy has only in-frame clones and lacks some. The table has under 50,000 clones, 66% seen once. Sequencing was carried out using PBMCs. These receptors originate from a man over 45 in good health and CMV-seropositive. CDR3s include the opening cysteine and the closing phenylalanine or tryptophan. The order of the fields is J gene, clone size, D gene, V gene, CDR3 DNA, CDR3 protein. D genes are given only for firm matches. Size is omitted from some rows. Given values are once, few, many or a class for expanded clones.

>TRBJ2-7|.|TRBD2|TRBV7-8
TGTGCCAGCAGCTTCCAAGGACTAGCGGGGGACGAGCAGTACTTC
CASSFQGLAGDEQYF
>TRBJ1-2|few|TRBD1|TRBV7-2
TGTGCCAGCAGCTTAGAGGGACAGGCACTCTATGGCTACACCTTC
CASSLEGQALYGYTF
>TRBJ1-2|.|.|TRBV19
TGTGCCAGTAGTATAGATCGGGTGGCAGGGTCGGGAGTCTTCTATGGCTACACCTTC
CASSIDRVAGSGVFYGYTF
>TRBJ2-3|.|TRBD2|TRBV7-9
TGTGCCAGCAGCTTAGAGCCTAGCGGGGGTCCCAGCGATACGCAGTATTTT
CASSLEPSGGPSDTQYF
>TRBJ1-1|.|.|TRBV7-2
TGTGCCAGCAGCGAACACAGGGTAGGGAACACTGAAGCTTTCTTT
CASSEHRVGNTEAFF
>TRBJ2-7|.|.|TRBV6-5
TGTGCCGCGACACAGGGCTACGAGCAGTACTTC
CAATQGYEQYF
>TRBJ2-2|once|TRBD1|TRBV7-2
TGTGCCAGCAGCTTAAGACAGGGTGTCGCCACCGGGGAGCTGTTTTTT
CASSLRQGVATGELFF
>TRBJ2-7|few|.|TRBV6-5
TGTGCCAGCAGTCCCCCCAGCTCTAGGGAGCAGTACTTC
CASSPPSSREQYF
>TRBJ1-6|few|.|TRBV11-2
TGTGCATCTCGGGAAACCTATAATTCACCCCTCCACTTT
CASRETYNSPLHF
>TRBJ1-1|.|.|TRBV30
TGTGCCTGGAACAGGGAGAACACTGAAGCTTTCTTT
CAWNRENTEAFF
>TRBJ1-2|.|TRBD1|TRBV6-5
TGTGCCAGCAGTTACGACAGGGGGTATGGCTACACCTTC
CASSYDRGYGYTF
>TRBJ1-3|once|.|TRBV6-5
TGTGCCAGCAGTTATGGACTCTCTGGAAACACCATATATTTT
CASSYGLSGNTIYF
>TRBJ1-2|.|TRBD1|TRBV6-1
TGTGCCAGCAGTTCACAGGGGCCCTATGGCTACACCTTC
CASSSQGPYGYTF
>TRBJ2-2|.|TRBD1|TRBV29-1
TGCAGCGCCGGGGACAGGGGGAAGTACGGGGAGCTGTTTTTT
CSAGDRGKYGELFF
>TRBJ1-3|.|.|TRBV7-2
TGTGCCAGCAGCTTAGTCCGCTCTGGAAACACCATATATTTT
CASSLVRSGNTIYF
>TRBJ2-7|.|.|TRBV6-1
TGTGCCAGCAGTGAAGACGGACAGTCCTACGAGCAGTACTTC
CASSEDGQSYEQYF
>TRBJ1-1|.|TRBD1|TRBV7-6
TGTGCCAGCAGCGGAACCCGGACAGGGAGGGGCACTGAAGCTTTCTTT
CASSGTRTGRGTEAFF
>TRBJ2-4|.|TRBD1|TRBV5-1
TGCGCCAGCAGCCAGGGACAGGGTGGATACATTCAGTACTTC
CASSQGQGGYIQYF
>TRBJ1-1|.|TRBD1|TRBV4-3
TGCGCCAGCAGCCAGGAGGACAGGGACCCTGAAGCTTTCTTT
CASSQEDRDPEAFF
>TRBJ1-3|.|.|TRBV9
TGTGCCAGCAGCGTAGGGATCAGGGGAGACTCTGGAAACACCATATATTTT
CASSVGIRGDSGNTIYF
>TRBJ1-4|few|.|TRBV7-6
TGTGCCAGCAGCTTAGTACAGGGTGGTGAAAAACTGTTTTTT
CASSLVQGGEKLFF
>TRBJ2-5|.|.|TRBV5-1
TGCGCCAGCAGCTACCAGAGGGGGCAAGAGACCCAGTACTTC
CASSYQRGQETQYF
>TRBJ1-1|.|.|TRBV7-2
TGTGCCAGCAGCGGTCGGACAGTGGCTGAAGCTTTCTTT
CASSGRTVAEAFF
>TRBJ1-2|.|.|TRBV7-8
TGTGCCAGCAGCCCCTGGGGGGACGGCTACACCTTC
CASSPWGDGYTF
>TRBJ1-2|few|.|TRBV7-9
TGTGCCAGCAGCTTAGCGACAGTTAACTATGGCTACACCTTC
CASSLATVNYGYTF
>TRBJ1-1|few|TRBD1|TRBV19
TGTGCCAGTAGTACTCGACAGGGTATGAACACTGAAGCTTTCTTT
CASSTRQGMNTEAFF
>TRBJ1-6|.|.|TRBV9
TGTGCCAGCAGCGCGACAGGAGCCCCTGCCTATAATTCACCCCTCCACTTT
CASSATGAPAYNSPLHF
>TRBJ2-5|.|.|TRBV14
TGTGCCAGCAGCCCTTGGGGCAAGTCTCAAGAGACCCAGTACTTC
CASSPWGKSQETQYF
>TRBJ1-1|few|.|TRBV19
TGTGCCAGTAGTTCCTACGGGGGGAACACTGAAGCTTTCTTT
CASSSYGGNTEAFF
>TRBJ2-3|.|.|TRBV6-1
TGTGCCAGCAGCGGACAGTCCGGCGCAGATACGCAGTATTTT
CASSGQSGADTQYF
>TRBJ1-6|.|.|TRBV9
TGTGCCAGCAGCCCCCGTCAGGGCCCTGAGTCACCCCTCCACTTT
CASSPRQGPESPLHF
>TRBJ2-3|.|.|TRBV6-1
TGTGCCAGCAGTGAAGGGCAGGGCACAGATACGCAGTATTTT
CASSEGQGTDTQYF
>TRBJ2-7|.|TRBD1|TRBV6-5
TGTGCCAGCAGTTCACCCGGGACAGGGGTTTACGAGCAGTACTTC
CASSSPGTGVYEQYF
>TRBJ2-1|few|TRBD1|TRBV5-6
TGTGCCAGCAGCTCCCGGGACAGAGGCTACAATGAGCAGTTCTTC
CASSSRDRGYNEQFF
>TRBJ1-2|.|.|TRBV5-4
TGTGCCAGCAGCGGGGACACTACTAACTATGGCTACACCTTC
CASSGDTTNYGYTF
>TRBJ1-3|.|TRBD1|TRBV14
TGTGCCAGCAGCCAATCCGGGACAGGGGACAGAAACACCATATATTTT
CASSQSGTGDRNTIYF
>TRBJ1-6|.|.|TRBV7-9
TGTGCCAGCAGCCGACGGGACAAAGTCGGGCCCCTCCACTTT
CASSRRDKVGPLHF
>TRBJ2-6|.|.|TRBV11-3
TGTGCCAGCAGCTTAGGGCCAGGTAACTTGGCCAACGTCCTGACTTTC
CASSLGPGNLANVLTF
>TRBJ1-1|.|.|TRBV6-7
TGTGCCAGCAGTTCCTCGGGTGGACTCACTGAAGCTTTCTTT
CASSSSGGLTEAFF
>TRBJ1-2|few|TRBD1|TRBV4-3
TGCGCCAGCAGCCAGGCTACCGGGACAGGGGTATACTATGGCTACACCTTC
CASSQATGTGVYYGYTF
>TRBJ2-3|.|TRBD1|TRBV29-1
TGCAGCGTCAACAGGGGGCTAGCCACAGATACGCAGTATTTT
CSVNRGLATDTQYF
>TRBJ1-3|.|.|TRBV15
TGTGCCACCAGCACAGGGGTAGGAAACACCATATATTTT
CATSTGVGNTIYF
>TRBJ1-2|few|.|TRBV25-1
TGTGCCAGTTACGGGGGTGTTGGAGGCTACACCTTC
CASYGGVGGYTF
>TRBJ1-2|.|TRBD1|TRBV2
TGTGCCAGCAGTGAAGCAAGGGGGCGGGGCCATGGCTACACCTTC
CASSEARGRGHGYTF
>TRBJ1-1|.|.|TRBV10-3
TGTGCCATCAGTTATCTCGGGACAAGAACTTTCTTT
CAISYLGTRTFF
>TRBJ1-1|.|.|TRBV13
TGTGCCAGCAGCTTAAAGGCACGGGAAAACTTTTTTGAAGCTTTCTTT
CASSLKARENFFEAFF
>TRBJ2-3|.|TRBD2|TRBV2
TGTGCCAGCAGTGGGGCGGGGGGATCAGATACGCAGTATTTT
CASSGAGGSDTQYF
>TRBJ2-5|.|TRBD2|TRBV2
TGTGCCAGCAGTAGCCCTAGCGGGGCTGAGACCCAGTACTTC
CASSSPSGAETQYF
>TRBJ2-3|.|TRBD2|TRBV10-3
TGTGCCATCAGAAAGACTAGCGGGGGGGCCGCTAGCACAGATACGCAGTATTTT
CAIRKTSGGAASTDTQYF
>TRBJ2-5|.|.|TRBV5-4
TGTGCCAGCAGCGGACCGGGACACGGTGAAGAGACCCAGTACTTC
CASSGPGHGEETQYF
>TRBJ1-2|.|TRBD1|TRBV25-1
TGTGCCAGCAGTCCCCCGGGACAGGGTGGTCGGGGCTACACCTTC
CASSPPGQGGRGYTF
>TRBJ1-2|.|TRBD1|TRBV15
TGTGCCACCAGCCGAGGACAGGGGCGAGGCTACACCTTC
CATSRGQGRGYTF